The next 20 T cell receptor beta chains were all read from a single sample in a study of T-cell reconstitution after alpha-beta-depleted transplantation in children (TCRdb year 2016). Per the publication, the treatment or condition label means: allogeneic hematopoietic cell transplantation with graft depleted of TCRalphabeta T cells and CD19 B cells. Library preparation was by PCR. TCRdb lists the instrument as Illumina HiSeq 2500. Molecular barcoding was employed in the preparation of TCR libraries, with unique molecular identifiers being used to normalize TCRbeta repertoire quantification. Starting from the raw public reads, TCRdb applied fastp trimming at Q25, assembled clones with MiXCR and retained in-frame beta chains. A single entry per CDR3 protein holds the most common genes and DNA from its merged rows. This sample comprises 450,000 to 550,000 distinct CDR3 sequences, over 10% of them detected only once. Together, the top ten hold around 15% of the sample.

The sequences come from PBMCs, mostly from graft donor cells, collected 180 days after TCRalphabeta/CD19-depleted stem cell transplant. All receptors derive from a female patient between 2 and 10 years old who had a stem cell transplant for aplastic anemia, so the T cells may come from the graft donor.

The genes are TRBV6-1 and TRBJ2-7; no definite D call. In germline, CDR1 is MNHNS, CDR2 SASEGT. V lost 3 bases, J lost 3 bases, and 9 bases lay in between. The CDR3 loop spans 13 amino acids. Here the CDR3 reads CASSDRTGYEQYF. As DNA, the CDR3 is TGTGCCAGCAGTGACCGGACCGGCTACGAGCAGTACTTC.

The chain uses TRBV7-9 and TRBJ1-2, with D possibly being TRBD1 (5 bases). From germline, CDR1 is SEHNR and CDR2 FQNEAQ (reference sequence). The CDR3 extends over 13 amino acids. V was cut by 5 bases and J by 6 bases, with 13 bases left in between. CDR3 nucleotide sequence: TGTGCCAGCAGCCGACTCTGGGGGAATGGCTACACCTTC. Protein sequence: CASSRLWGNGYTF.

V usage is TRBV7-9 and J usage is TRBJ1-6, with 7 bases matching TRBD1. Unmatched junction bases numbered 10, after V lost 1 base and J lost 7 bases. The CDR3 has 17 amino acids. The germline gives CDR1 SEHNR, CDR2 FQNEAQ (reference sequence). The CDR3 coding sequence is TGTGCCAGCAGCTTAGGGAGGGACAGAATGAAGAATTCACCCCTCCACTTT. Its protein is CASSLGRDRMKNSPLHF.

This rearrangement joins TRBV11-2 to TRBJ2-7, with 9 positions matching TRBD1. This CDR3 is built from 15 residues. Per the germline V gene, CDR1 is SGHAT and CDR2 is FQNNGV. The V and J ends lost 6 bases and 3 bases, in that order; junction bases with no gene match: 9. This chain's CDR3 is CASRPIRDRDYEQYF. The DNA of the CDR3 is TGTGCCAGCAGACCTATTAGGGACAGGGACTACGAGCAGTACTTC.

In its sample, this clonotype was seen many times. V gene TRBV5-5 combines with J gene TRBJ1-5, with 8 bases identical to TRBD1. The CDR3 is 15 residues long. The germline V gene has CDR1 SGHKS and CDR2 YYEKEE (reference sequence). J lost 5 bases, V lost 4 bases, and 8 bases had no gene match. The CDR3 spells CASSPRQGKDQPQHF. CDR3 DNA: TGTGCCAGCAGCCCTCGACAGGGGAAGGATCAGCCCCAGCATTTT.

This clonotype was recorded many times. V gene TRBV28 combines with J gene TRBJ1-2; TRBD1 is a possible D gene (5 bases). The germline V gene has CDR1 MDHEN and CDR2 SYDVKM. With 3 bases removed from V and 4 bases from J, the gap between germline ends came to 15 bases. This CDR3 contains 15 residues. The CDR3 loop is CASSFWGGGAYGYTF. DNA for the CDR3: TGTGCCAGCAGTTTTTGGGGGGGTGGGGCCTATGGCTACACCTTC.

This clonotype was observed at least ten times. V and J are TRBV12-3 or TRBV12-4 and TRBJ2-7; 11 positions agree with TRBD2. The CDR3 covers 14 residues. Losses at the gene ends were 5 bases for V and 5 bases for J; bases not matched to a gene: 5. Here the CDR3 DNA reads TGTGCCAGCAGTCATAGCGGGAGGGCCAACGAGCAGTACTTC. Amino acids: CASSHSGRANEQYF.

This clonotype was observed a few times. This rearrangement joins TRBV9 to TRBJ1-2, with 7 bases fitting TRBD1. Germline V gene data show CDR1 as SGDLS and CDR2 as YYNGEE. Germline trimming cut 3 bases from V and 1 base from J; bases unmatched to any gene: 3. The length of the CDR3 is 14 residues. CDR3 sequence reads: CASSGGQDNYGYTF. CDR3 DNA sequence: TGTGCCAGCAGCGGCGGACAGGATAACTATGGCTACACCTTC.

In this sample, this clonotype turned up a few times. The genes are TRBV5-6 and TRBJ2-7; perhaps TRBD2 as D (5 bases). Deletions cut 0 bases from V and 1 base from J, with 14 bases between. The CDR3 loop spans 16 amino acids. Germline-derived CDR1 and CDR2 are SGHDT and YYEEEE. CDR3: CASSLAAGRGSYEQYF. The CDR3 coding sequence is TGTGCCAGCAGCTTGGCTGCAGGTCGAGGGTCCTACGAGCAGTACTTC.

Many counts were recorded for this clonotype. The genes are TRBV20-1 and TRBJ2-1; D gene unclear. Trimming left V 3 bases short and J 6 bases short, with 15 bases between. Germline V CDR1 and CDR2: DFQATT, SNEGSKA (reference sequence). CDR3 size: 14 residues. Here the CDR3 reads CSARDSATPNEQFF. DNA for the CDR3: TGCAGTGCTAGGGATTCGGCAACCCCCAATGAGCAGTTCTTC.

This clonotype has a count of ten or more. V and J are TRBV12-3 or TRBV12-4 and TRBJ2-7; 7 bases map to TRBD2. The CDR3 is 14 residues long. V shed 0 bases and J 3 bases; nucleotides not matched to a gene: 2. CDR3 DNA: TGTGCCAGCAGTTTAGCGGGAGGGATCTACGAGCAGTACTTC. Encoded protein: CASSLAGGIYEQYF.

A few counts support this clonotype. The J gene is TRBJ2-5, the V gene TRBV12-3 or TRBV12-4, with 8 bases aligning to TRBD1. Unmatched junction bases numbered 4, after V lost 3 bases and J lost 1 base. The CDR3 has 15 amino acids. CDR3 bases: TGTGCCAGCAGTTTCGTTACAGGGGGCCAAGAGACCCAGTACTTC. Protein: CASSFVTGGQETQYF.

This clonotype was recorded at least ten times. The chain carries TRBV29-1 and TRBJ1-5; D not certain. The CDR3 loop spans 13 amino acids. Trimming took off 1 base at V and 6 bases at J, with 10 bases between the two ends. Per germline, CDR1 SQVTM and CDR2 ANQGSEA. The CDR3 loop reads CSVEGALGQPQHF. CDR3 bases: TGCAGCGTTGAAGGGGCATTAGGTCAGCCCCAGCATTTT. The whole variable domain, remainder taken from reference TRBV29-1 and TRBJ1-5, is SAVISQKPSRDICQRGTSLTIQCQVDSQVTMMFWYRQQPGQSLTLIATANQGSEATYESGFVIDKFPISRPNLTFSTLTVSNMSPEDSSIYLCSVEGALGQPQHFGDGTRLSIL.

The chain couples TRBV3-1 to TRBJ2-1; the match to TRBD2 covers 9 bases. Germline V gives CDR1 LGHDT, CDR2 YNNKEL (reference sequence). The CDR3 loop spans 20 amino acids. V was clipped by 0 bases and J by 1 base; unmatched bases: 13. CDR3 in amino acids: CASSQDTSSAGGGSYNEQFF. The CDR3 bases are TGTGCCAGCAGCCAAGATACGTCTTCGGCGGGAGGGGGGTCCTACAATGAGCAGTTCTTC.

The chain joins TRBV28 to TRBJ1-2, with D possibly matching TRBD1 (5 bases). Trimming shortened V by 5 bases and J by 6 bases, and 25 bases separated the two germline ends. The CDR3 totals 17 residues. Germline V gives CDR1 MDHEN, CDR2 SYDVKM. CDR3 DNA: TGTGCCAGCAGTCCCCCTAACGGCAGGGACGGGAGGCATGGCTACACCTTC. Translated: CASSPPNGRDGRHGYTF.

This clonotype was counted ten times or more. The chain links TRBV29-1 to TRBJ1-2; weak D call: TRBD1 (5 bases). Germline CDR1 is SQVTM and CDR2 is ANQGSEA. There are 11 residues in the CDR3. V lost 6 bases and J lost 8, with 13 bases in between. CDR3 sequence (DNA): TGCAGCGTAGTAACAGGAAAGGGCTACACCTTC. Encoded protein: CSVVTGKGYTF.

The rearrangement uses TRBV11-3 and TRBJ2-1, with TRBD2 matching over 12 bases. The CDR3 extends over 16 amino acids. Germline lookup yields CDR1 SGHNT and CDR2 YENEEA. Trimming cost V 4 bases and J 5 bases; bases outside gene matches: 6. Here the CDR3 reads CASSSRLAGENNEQFF. The CDR3 coding sequence is TGTGCCAGCAGCTCAAGACTAGCGGGAGAGAACAATGAGCAGTTCTTC.

This clonotype was seen a handful of times. The chain is built from TRBV11-2 and TRBJ2-1; 8 positions match TRBD2. The CDR3 is made up of 15 amino acids. Germline V gives CDR1 SGHAT, CDR2 FQNNGV. V lost 5 bases and J lost 4; bases outside the gene matches: 7. As DNA, the CDR3 is TGTGCCAGCAGCCCAATGCCTAGCGGGTACAATGAGCAGTTCTTC. It specifies CASSPMPSGYNEQFF. Variable domain in full (rest from reference TRBV11-2 and TRBJ2-1): EAGVAQSPRYKIIEKRQSVAFWCNPISGHATLYWYQQILGQGPKLLIQFQNNGVVDDSQLPKDRFSAERLKGVDSTLKIQPAKLEDSAVYLCASSPMPSGYNEQFFGPGTRLTVL.

This clonotype was recorded a few times. The rearrangement joins TRBV4-3 to TRBJ2-1, with D maybe TRBD2 (5 bases). CDR1 and CDR2 (germline): LGHNA, YSLEER. The V end lost 1 base, the J end lost 8 bases, and 12 bases lay between the germline ends. The CDR3 runs to 14 residues. In DNA, the CDR3 is TGCGCCAGCAGCCAAGTAGACGGGCGGGATGAGCAGTTCTTC. Translation gives CASSQVDGRDEQFF.

This sequence joins TRBV10-3 and TRBJ1-2; no reliable D call. The germline CDR1 and CDR2 sequences are ENHRY and SYGVKD. The ends were cut back, 2 bases at V and 6 bases at J, with 16 bases in the middle. The CDR3 contains 15 residues. In DNA, the CDR3 is TGTGCCATCAGTGAGGTGGAGTTAGGTTTCGATGGCTACACCTTC. Encoded protein: CAISEVELGFDGYTF.